A selection of T cell receptor beta chains follows, all from one sample in a study of cytomegalovirus exposure and HLA in healthy donors. The data were produced by immunoSEQ multiplex PCR, yet TCRdb's version contains in-frame clones alone and is incomplete. This sample has about 280,000 clones, with 85% to 90% found just once. Sequences were obtained from PBMCs. All receptors come from a woman aged 18 to 35 in good health and CMV-seronegative. Each CDR3 is given with its conserved first and last residue. D genes are given only for firm matches. Size values are once, few and many counts, or a class for expanded clones, and some rows have none.

TRBD1,TRBV9,TRBJ2-7,NA,TGTGCCAGCAGCGTAGAAGTGACAGGGAGTTACGAGCAGTACTTC,CASSVEVTGSYEQYF
NA,TRBV28,TRBJ1-1,once,TGTGCCGGGAGTCGGGCAATTAAGACTGAAGCTTTCTTT,CAGSRAIKTEAFF
TRBD2,TRBV7-6,TRBJ2-7,NA,TGTGCCAGCAGCTTAGCCAGAGCGGGAGAGTCCGAGCAGTACTTC,CASSLARAGESEQYF
NA,TRBV28,TRBJ1-2,NA,TGTGCCAGCAGCCTCCCAGGGGTCTATGGCTACACCTTC,CASSLPGVYGYTF
TRBD1,TRBV27,TRBJ1-1,NA,TGTGCCAGCAGTCCTAACAGGGGGAAAACTGAAGCTTTCTTT,CASSPNRGKTEAFF
TRBD2,TRBV4-1,TRBJ2-7,NA,TGCGCCAGCAGCCTGAGACCGGGACTAGCGGGCACCTACGAGCAGTACTTC,CASSLRPGLAGTYEQYF
NA,TRBV7-6,TRBJ2-6,NA,TGTGCCAGCAGCTTAGCCCGCTCTGGGGCCAACGTCCTGACTTTC,CASSLARSGANVLTF
NA,TRBV29-1,TRBJ2-1,NA,TGCAGCGTTGAAAGCGGGCAGGGATATGATGAGCAGTTCTTC,CSVESGQGYDEQFF
NA,TRBV9,TRBJ2-1,NA,TGTGCCAGCAGCGGAGCCGAGCAGTTCTTC,CASSGAEQFF
TRBD1,TRBV27,TRBJ2-7,NA,TGTGCCAGCAGTACCAGACAGGGGGCCGATTTCTACGAGCAGTACTTC,CASSTRQGADFYEQYF
NA,TRBV11-2,TRBJ1-1,NA,TGTGCCAGCAGCTTAATAAGAGGGGGTAGAGACATGAACACTGAAGCTTTCTTT,CASSLIRGGRDMNTEAFF
TRBD1,TRBV2,TRBJ2-3,NA,TGTGCCAGCCGGTCTCGGGACAGGGCTTTTATAGATACGCAGTATTTT,CASRSRDRAFIDTQYF
NA,TRBV29-1,TRBJ1-3,NA,TGCAGCGTGACAGGAAGCGCTGGAAACACCATATATTTT,CSVTGSAGNTIYF
NA,TRBV5-1,TRBJ2-7,NA,TGCGCCAGCAGCTTGGACGCCAAAGGACTTGCTACCTACGAGCAGTACTTC,CASSLDAKGLATYEQYF
NA,TRBV5-6,TRBJ1-5,NA,TGTGCCAGCACGTCGGGACAATTCAATCAGCCCCAGCATTTT,CASTSGQFNQPQHF
NA,TRBV7-2,TRBJ1-2,NA,TGTGCCAGCAGCTTAGCGGGGGGTGAGGGGGGCTACACCTTC,CASSLAGGEGGYTF
TRBD1,TRBV28,TRBJ2-7,NA,TGTGCCAGCAGTTTGGGGACAGTGGACGAGCAGTACTTC,CASSLGTVDEQYF
NA,TRBV30,TRBJ1-3,once,TGTGCCTGGAGTTTAAATCGAAACACCATATATTTT,CAWSLNRNTIYF
TRBD2,TRBV18,TRBJ2-3,NA,TGTGCCAGCTCACTCAGCGGGAGTGGCACGCAGTATTTT,CASSLSGSGTQYF
NA,TRBV11-2,TRBJ2-5,NA,TGTGCCAGCAGCATAGGGGGGCCGGGAGAGACCCAGTACTTC,CASSIGGPGETQYF
TRBD1,TRBV4-3,TRBJ2-3,NA,TGCGCCAGCAGCGCCCGGGACAGGGGTTTCACAGATACGCAGTATTTT,CASSARDRGFTDTQYF
NA,TRBV30,TRBJ1-5,NA,TGTGCCTGGAGTCCGGGGGGGGATCAGCCCCAGCATTTT,CAWSPGGDQPQHF
NA,TRBV7-2,TRBJ2-5,NA,TGTGCCAGCAGCCACGACAGGATCCAAGAGACCCAGTACTTC,CASSHDRIQETQYF
TRBD1,TRBV19,TRBJ1-5,NA,TGTGCCAGTAGGGGACAGGGGACCACTCAGCCCCAGCATTTT,CASRGQGTTQPQHF
TRBD1,TRBV28,TRBJ1-1,NA,TGTGCCAGCAGTTTGGGACAGGGGGCTCTTACTGAAGCTTTCTTT,CASSLGQGALTEAFF
TRBD1,TRBV7-9,TRBJ2-7,NA,TGTGCCAGCCAGAAAGGGGGCAACGAGCAGTACTTC,CASQKGGNEQYF
TRBD2,TRBV9,TRBJ2-1,NA,TGTGCCAGCAGCGTAGAAGTCGTCCGGGAGGGCCGGAAAAGTGAGCAGTTCTTC,CASSVEVVREGRKSEQFF
TRBD2,TRBV27,TRBJ2-7,NA,TGTGCCAGCAGTTTGGTAGCGGGAGGGCCCTACGAGCAGTACTTC,CASSLVAGGPYEQYF
TRBD2,TRBV19,TRBJ2-7,many,TGTGCCAGTAGTCTGCGACTAGCGGGAGGTAACAGTGTGCAGTACTTC,CASSLRLAGGNSVQYF
NA,TRBV6-5,TRBJ2-3,NA,TGTGCCAGCAGTTCTAGGAAGGATACGCAGTATTTT,CASSSRKDTQYF
TRBD1,TRBV6-5,TRBJ1-2,NA,TGTGCCAGCAGTTACGCCTCACTTTTGGGACAGAACTTC,CASSYASLLGQNF
TRBD2,TRBV15,TRBJ2-7,few,TGTGCCACCAGCAGAGATCGCACTAGCGGCGAGCAGTACTTC,CATSRDRTSGEQYF
NA,TRBV9,TRBJ2-7,NA,TGTGCCAGCAGCGTAGGTCAGGGTGAGCAGTACTTC,CASSVGQGEQYF
TRBD1,TRBV5-6,TRBJ2-5,NA,TGTGCCAGCAGCCAGGCGGGACAGGGGAGGGAGACCCAGTACTTC,CASSQAGQGRETQYF
NA,TRBV5-1,TRBJ2-7,NA,TGCGCCAGCAGCTTGGCCTCCCGAAACCACCCTCGGGACGAGCAGTACTTC,CASSLASRNHPRDEQYF
NA,TRBV14,TRBJ1-1,NA,TGTGCCAGCAGCCCAGGGTACACTGAAGCTTTCTTT,CASSPGYTEAFF
NA,TRBV12-2,TRBJ2-7,NA,TGTGCAAGTCGCTTAAAACTAGCGGGAGGCAGGAACGAGCAGTACTTC,CASRLKLAGGRNEQYF
NA,TRBV7-8,TRBJ2-7,once,TGTGCCAGCAGCTTATCGGGGGGCCGCTACGAGCAGTACTTC,CASSLSGGRYEQYF
NA,TRBV7-8,TRBJ2-1,NA,TGTGCCAGCAGCTACCGGGACAACTACAATGAGCAGTTCTTC,CASSYRDNYNEQFF
NA,TRBV28,TRBJ2-1,NA,TGTGCCAGCAGCTCCAACCTGAAGCCGGGACTCGGGGGTAGGGAGCAGTTCTTC,CASSSNLKPGLGGREQFF
TRBD2,TRBV9,TRBJ2-7,NA,TGTGCCAGCAGCTCACCGGGACTAGCGGGAGGTCCTGACGAGCAGTACTTC,CASSSPGLAGGPDEQYF
TRBD1,TRBV4-1,TRBJ1-5,once,TGCGCCAGCAGCCCGCTGGGACAGGGATCGCCAATACCGAATCAGCCCCAGCATTTT,CASSPLGQGSPIPNQPQHF
NA,TRBV28,TRBJ2-7,NA,TGTGCCAGCAGTCGACTAGGCCGCCTCATCGACGAGCAGTACTTC,CASSRLGRLIDEQYF
TRBD1,TRBV6-5,TRBJ1-3,NA,TGTGCCAGCAGTTACAGACAGGGGGCGGGCGGAAACACCATATATTTT,CASSYRQGAGGNTIYF
TRBD2,TRBV10-3,TRBJ2-1,NA,TGTGCCATCAGTGAGTCTTCTAGCGGACACAATGAGCAGTTCTTC,CAISESSSGHNEQFF
TRBD2,TRBV18,TRBJ2-3,NA,TGTGCCAGCTCACCAAGGGGAGGGGGCACAGATACGCAGTATTTT,CASSPRGGGTDTQYF
TRBD1,TRBV7-3,TRBJ2-7,NA,TGTGCCAGCAGCCCATCCGGGACAGGGCCGGACGAGCAGTACTTC,CASSPSGTGPDEQYF
NA,TRBV30,TRBJ1-6,NA,TGTGCCGGGGACCGGGACACCTCCGTGAATTCACCCCTCCACTTT,CAGDRDTSVNSPLHF
TRBD1,TRBV4-1,TRBJ1-2,once,TGCGCCAGCAGTCCTAGGACAGGGGGCGTTAATGGCTACACCTTC,CASSPRTGGVNGYTF
TRBD2,TRBV30,TRBJ2-3,NA,TGTGCCTGGAGTGTATGGGTTAGCGGGAGGGCCCGGGTCACAGATACGCAGTATTTT,CAWSVWVSGRARVTDTQYF
TRBD1,TRBV7-9,TRBJ1-5,NA,TGTGCCAGCAGCGCAAACGCCGGGACAGTCAATCAGCCCCAGCATTTT,CASSANAGTVNQPQHF